This TCR beta chain was retrieved from a study of T cells in Graves' hyperthyroidism and ophthalmopathy. Whole-study results and caveats: Progression to ophthalmopathy was predicted a median of roughly 6.6 months early.

Over 18 months, lack of ophthalmopathy progression marked Graves' hyperthyroidism as stable. Many counts were recorded for this clonotype. Its target is not known. Germline V lookup: CDR1 DFQATT, CDR2 SNEGSKA (reference sequence). V was cut by 3 bases and J by 4 bases, with 9 bases left in between. The CDR3 loop spans 13 amino acids. Researchers amplified the TCR beta CDR3 regions from RNA transcripts. During a first-round RT-PCR of the TCR CDR3, the HTBI primer set was used. In TCRdb, the multiplex PCR reads were re-called with MiXCR into one record per CDR3 protein. The data contain 600,000 to 800,000 distinct CDR3 sequences, about 35% of them singletons.

The receptor's source is a woman in her 40s with Graves' hyperthyroidism. The material sequenced was blood. The rearrangement joins TRBV20-1 to TRBJ1-4; D is unclear. DNA of the CDR3: TGCAGTGCTAGTTCCGGAAATAATGAAAAACTGTTTTTT. This translates into CSASSGNNEKLFF.